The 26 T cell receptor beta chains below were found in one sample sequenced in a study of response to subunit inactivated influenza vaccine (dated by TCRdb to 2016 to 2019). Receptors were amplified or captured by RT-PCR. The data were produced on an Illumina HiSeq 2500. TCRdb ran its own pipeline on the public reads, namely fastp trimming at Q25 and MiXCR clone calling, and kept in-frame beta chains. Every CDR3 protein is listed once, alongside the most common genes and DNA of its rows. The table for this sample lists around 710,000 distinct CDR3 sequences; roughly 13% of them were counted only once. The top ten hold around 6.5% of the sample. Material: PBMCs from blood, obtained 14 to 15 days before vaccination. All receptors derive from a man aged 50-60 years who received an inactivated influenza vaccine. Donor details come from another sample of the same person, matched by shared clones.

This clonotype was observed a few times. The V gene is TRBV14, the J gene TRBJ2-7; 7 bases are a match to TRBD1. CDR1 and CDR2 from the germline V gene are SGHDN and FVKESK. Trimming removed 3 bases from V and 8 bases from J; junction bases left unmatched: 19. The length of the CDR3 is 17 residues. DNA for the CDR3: TGTGCCAGCAGCCACCTCACACGGGACAGAAATACTAAGAAGCAGTACTTC. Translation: CASSHLTRDRNTKKQYF.

The CDR3 sequence: CASSYPALSSQYF. Written as DNA, the CDR3 is TGTGCCAGCAGCTACCCCGCTCTTTCGAGCCAGTACTTC. This chain links TRBV7-2 with TRBJ2-5; no definite D call. Between the trimmed V and J ends, which lost 4 bases and 10 bases, there was a span of 16 bases. CDR1 SGHTA and CDR2 FQGNSA come from the germline V gene. The CDR3 runs 13 residues.

The CDR3 protein is CASSFALGGEAYNEQFF. As DNA, the CDR3 is TGTGCCAGCAGTTTCGCCCTAGGGGGAGAGGCCTACAATGAGCAGTTCTTC. The chain joins TRBV28 to TRBJ2-1, with D possibly being TRBD1 (6 bases). Trimming pared 3 bases from V and 2 bases from J, leaving 17 bases between. The CDR3 contains 17 residues. The germline gives CDR1 MDHEN, CDR2 SYDVKM.

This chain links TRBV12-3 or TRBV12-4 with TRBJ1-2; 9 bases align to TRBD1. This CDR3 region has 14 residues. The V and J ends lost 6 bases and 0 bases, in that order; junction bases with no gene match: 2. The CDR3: CASRGTGTNYGYTF. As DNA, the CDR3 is TGTGCCAGCAGGGGGACAGGGACTAACTATGGCTACACCTTC.

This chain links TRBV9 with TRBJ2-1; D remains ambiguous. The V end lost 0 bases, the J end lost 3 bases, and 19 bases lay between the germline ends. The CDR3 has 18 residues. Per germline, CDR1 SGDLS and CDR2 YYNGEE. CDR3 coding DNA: TGTGCCAGCAGCGTAGCCCCCGTCGACCCTCCCCTCTACAATGAGCAGTTCTTC. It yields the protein CASSVAPVDPPLYNEQFF.

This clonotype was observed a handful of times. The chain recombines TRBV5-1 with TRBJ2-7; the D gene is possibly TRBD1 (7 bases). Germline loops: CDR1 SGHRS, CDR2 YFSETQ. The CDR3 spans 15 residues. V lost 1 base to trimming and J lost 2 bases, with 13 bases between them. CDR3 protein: CASSLWQGGPYEQYF. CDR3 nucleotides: TGCGCCAGCAGCTTGTGGCAGGGGGGACCCTACGAGCAGTACTTC. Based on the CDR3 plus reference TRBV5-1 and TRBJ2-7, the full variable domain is KAGVTQTPRYLIKTRGQQVTLSCSPISGHRSVSWYQQTPGQGLQFLFEYFSETQRNKGNFPGRFSGRQFSNSRSEMNVSTLELGDSALYLCASSLWQGGPYEQYFGPGTRLTVT.

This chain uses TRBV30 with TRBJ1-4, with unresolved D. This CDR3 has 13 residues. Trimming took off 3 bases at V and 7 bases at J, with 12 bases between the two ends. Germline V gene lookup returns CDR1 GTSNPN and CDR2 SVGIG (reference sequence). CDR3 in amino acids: CAWSLGTIEKLFF. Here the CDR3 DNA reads TGTGCCTGGAGCCTGGGTACGATTGAAAAACTGTTTTTT.

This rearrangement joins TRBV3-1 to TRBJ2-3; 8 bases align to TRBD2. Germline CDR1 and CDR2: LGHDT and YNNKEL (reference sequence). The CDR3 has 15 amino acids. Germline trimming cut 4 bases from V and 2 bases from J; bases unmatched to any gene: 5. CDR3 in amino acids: CASSLASGLTDTQYF. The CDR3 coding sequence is TGTGCCAGCAGCCTGGCTAGCGGGCTCACAGATACGCAGTATTTT.

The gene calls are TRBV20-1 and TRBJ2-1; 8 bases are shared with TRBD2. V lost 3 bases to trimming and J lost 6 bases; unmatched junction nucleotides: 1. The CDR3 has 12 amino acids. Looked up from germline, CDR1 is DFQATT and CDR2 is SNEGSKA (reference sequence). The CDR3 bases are TGCAGTGCTAGCGCGGGGGGCAATGAGCAGTTCTTC. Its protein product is CSASAGGNEQFF.

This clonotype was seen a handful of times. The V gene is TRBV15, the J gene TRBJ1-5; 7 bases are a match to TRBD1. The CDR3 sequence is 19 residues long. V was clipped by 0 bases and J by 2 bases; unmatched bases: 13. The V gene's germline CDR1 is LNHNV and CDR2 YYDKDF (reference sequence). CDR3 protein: CATSRDWAPGGNGNQPQHF. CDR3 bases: TGTGCCACCAGCAGAGATTGGGCCCCAGGGGGGAACGGCAATCAGCCCCAGCATTTT.

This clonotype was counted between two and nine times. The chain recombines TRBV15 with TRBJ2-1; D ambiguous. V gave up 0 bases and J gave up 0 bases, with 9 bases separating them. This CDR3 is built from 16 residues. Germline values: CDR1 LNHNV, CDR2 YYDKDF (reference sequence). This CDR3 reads CATSRENGRSYNEQFF. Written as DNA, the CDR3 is TGTGCCACCAGCAGAGAAAACGGCCGCTCCTACAATGAGCAGTTCTTC.

The CDR3 DNA reads TGTGCCAGCAGCCCAGACAGGTCCACCTACGAGCAGTACTTC. Its protein product is CASSPDRSTYEQYF. The rearrangement uses TRBV5-6 and TRBJ2-7, with D tentatively TRBD1 (6 bases). Germline V gives CDR1 SGHDT, CDR2 YYEEEE. With 4 bases removed from V and 2 bases from J, the gap between germline ends came to 13 bases. The CDR3 has 14 residues.

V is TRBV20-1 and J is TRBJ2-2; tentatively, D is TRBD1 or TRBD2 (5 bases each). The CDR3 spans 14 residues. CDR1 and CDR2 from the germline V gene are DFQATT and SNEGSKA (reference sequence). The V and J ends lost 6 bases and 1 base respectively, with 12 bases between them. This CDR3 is CSAPQDWNTGELFF. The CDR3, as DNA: TGCAGTGCCCCACAGGACTGGAACACCGGGGAGCTGTTTTTT.

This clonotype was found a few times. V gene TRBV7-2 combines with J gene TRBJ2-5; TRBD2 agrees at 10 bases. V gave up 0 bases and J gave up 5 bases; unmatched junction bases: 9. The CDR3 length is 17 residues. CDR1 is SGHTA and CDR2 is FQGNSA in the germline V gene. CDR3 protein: CASSLAWLAGVGETQYF. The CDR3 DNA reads TGTGCCAGCAGCTTAGCGTGGCTAGCGGGAGTTGGGGAGACCCAGTACTTC.

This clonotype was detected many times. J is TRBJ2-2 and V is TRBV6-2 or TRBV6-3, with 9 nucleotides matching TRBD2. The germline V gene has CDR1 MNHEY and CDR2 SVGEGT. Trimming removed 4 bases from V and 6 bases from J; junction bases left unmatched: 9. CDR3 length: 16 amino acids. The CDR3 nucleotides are TGTGCCAGCAGTTTCGTGATAGCGGGAGACCCCGGGGAGCTGTTTTTT. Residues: CASSFVIAGDPGELFF.

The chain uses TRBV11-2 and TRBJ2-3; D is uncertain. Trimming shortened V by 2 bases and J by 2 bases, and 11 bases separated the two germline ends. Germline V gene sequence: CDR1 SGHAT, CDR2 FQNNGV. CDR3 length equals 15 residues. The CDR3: CASSLISQFTDTQYF. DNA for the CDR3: TGTGCCAGCAGCTTAATTTCGCAATTCACAGATACGCAGTATTTT.

This CDR3 is CASSETGGHSPLHF. CDR3 bases: TGTGCCAGCAGTGAAACAGGGGGCCATTCACCCCTCCACTTT. V and J are TRBV25-1 and TRBJ1-6; 9 bases align to TRBD1. This CDR3 comprises 14 residues. Per the germline V gene, CDR1 is MGHDK and CDR2 is SYGVNS. With V trimmed by 2 bases and J by 8 bases, 1 base remained unmatched. Looking up the rest from reference TRBV25-1 and TRBJ1-6 gives the full variable domain: EADIYQTPRYLVIGTGKKITLECSQTMGHDKMYWYQQDPGMELHLIHYSYGVNSTEKGDLSSESTVSRIRTEHFPLTLESARPSHTSQYLCASSETGGHSPLHFGNGTRLTVT.

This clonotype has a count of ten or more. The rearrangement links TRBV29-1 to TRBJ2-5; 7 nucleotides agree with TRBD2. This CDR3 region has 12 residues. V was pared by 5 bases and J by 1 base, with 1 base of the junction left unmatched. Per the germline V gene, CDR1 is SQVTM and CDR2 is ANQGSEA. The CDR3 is CSVRLAQETQYF. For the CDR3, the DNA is TGCAGCGTTCGACTAGCCCAAGAGACCCAGTACTTC.

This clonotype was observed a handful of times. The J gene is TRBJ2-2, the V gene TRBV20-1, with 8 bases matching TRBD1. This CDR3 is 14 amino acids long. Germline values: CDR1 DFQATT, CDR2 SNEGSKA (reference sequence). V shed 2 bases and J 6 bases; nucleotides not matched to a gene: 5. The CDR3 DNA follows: TGCAGTGCTAGACGAGCGACAGGGGCCGGGGAGCTGTTTTTT. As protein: CSARRATGAGELFF.

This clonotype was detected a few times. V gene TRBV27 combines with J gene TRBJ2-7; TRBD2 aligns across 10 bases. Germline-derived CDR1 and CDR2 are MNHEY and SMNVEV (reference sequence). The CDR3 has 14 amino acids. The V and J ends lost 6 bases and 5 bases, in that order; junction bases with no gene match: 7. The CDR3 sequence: CASSSSGRTNEQYF. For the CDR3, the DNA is TGTGCCAGCAGCTCTAGCGGGAGAACTAACGAGCAGTACTTC.

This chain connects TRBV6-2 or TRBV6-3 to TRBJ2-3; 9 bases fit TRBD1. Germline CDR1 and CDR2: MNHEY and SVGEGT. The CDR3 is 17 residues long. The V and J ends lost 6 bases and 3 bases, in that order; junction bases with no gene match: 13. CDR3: CASRSGTGRRATDTQYF. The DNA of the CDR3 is TGTGCCAGCAGGTCCGGGACAGGGAGGCGAGCGACAGATACGCAGTATTTT.

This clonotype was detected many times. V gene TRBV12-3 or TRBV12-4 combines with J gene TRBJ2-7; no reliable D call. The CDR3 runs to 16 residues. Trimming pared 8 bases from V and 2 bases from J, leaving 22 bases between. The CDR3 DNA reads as TGTGCCAGCGTCCCAGTGGGTCGGGTGGGGACCTACGAGCAGTACTTC. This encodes CASVPVGRVGTYEQYF.

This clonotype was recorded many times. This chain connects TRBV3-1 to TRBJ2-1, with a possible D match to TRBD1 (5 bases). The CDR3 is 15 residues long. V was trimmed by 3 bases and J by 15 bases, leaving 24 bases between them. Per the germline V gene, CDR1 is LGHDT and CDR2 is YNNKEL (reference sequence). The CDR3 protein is CASSQASDSKYRRFF. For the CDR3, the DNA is TGTGCCAGCAGCCAGGCGAGTGATTCAAAGTACAGGCGGTTCTTC.

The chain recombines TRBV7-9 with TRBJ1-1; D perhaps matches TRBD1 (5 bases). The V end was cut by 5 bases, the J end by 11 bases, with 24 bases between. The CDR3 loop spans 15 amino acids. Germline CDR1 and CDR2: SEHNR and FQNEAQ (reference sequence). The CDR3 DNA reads TGTGCCAGCAGCCGTAGTCCGGACAAGAACACGCGGGCTTTCTTT. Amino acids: CASSRSPDKNTRAFF.

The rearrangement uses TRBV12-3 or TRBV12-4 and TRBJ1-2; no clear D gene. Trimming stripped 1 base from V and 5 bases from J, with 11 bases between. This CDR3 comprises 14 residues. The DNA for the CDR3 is TGTGCCAGCAGTTTAGGACGGAGCTTTTATGGCTACACCTTC. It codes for CASSLGRSFYGYTF.

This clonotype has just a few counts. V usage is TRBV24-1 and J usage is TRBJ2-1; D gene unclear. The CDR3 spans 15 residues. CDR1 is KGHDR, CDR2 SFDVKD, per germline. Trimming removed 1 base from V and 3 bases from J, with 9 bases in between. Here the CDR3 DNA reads TGTGCCACCAGTGATTTAGGCGGCAACTACAATGAGCAGTTCTTC. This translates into CATSDLGGNYNEQFF.